The clone carrying this TCR beta chain is medium-sized (0.01 to 0.1%). Its antigen is unknown. The data were obtained in a study of beta chain bispecific antibodies for T cell cancers. For the study at large: Surviving healthy donor T cells from leukemia-line and bispecific antibody cocultures were TRBV-sequenced for family depletion. Jurkat cells expressed TRBV12-3; HPB-ALL cells expressed TRBV5-5. Study-level findings and limits: Most targeted TRBV signal came from the leukemia cell line cells, not normal T cells.

T cells were expanded from blood mononuclear cells for 3 to 4 days with anti-CD3 OKT3 or CD3/CD28 beads. Cocultures held 5 x 10^4 normal T cells, 5 x 10^4 targets, and bispecific antibody. Clonotype quantities came from unique molecular identifier barcode counts. TCRdb redid the calling of the 5' RACE reads with MiXCR, one entry per CDR3 protein. The table has about 20,000 distinct CDR3 sequences, 2.6% seen once; the top ten hold 30%. Trimming pared 5 bases from V and 10 bases from J, leaving 15 bases between. Germline V CDR1 and CDR2: SEHNR, FQNEAQ (reference sequence). CDR3 length equals 14 residues.

The sample comprised healthy donor T cells cultured with leukemia cells. The clonotype comes from a human donor in good health. Some clones in this sample may be carry-over from other donors' samples. This chain uses TRBV7-9 with TRBJ1-6; D gene ambiguous. The DNA of the CDR3 is TGTGCCAGCAGCAAACCAGAACCCTACTCACCCCTCCACTTT. Residues: CASSKPEPYSPLHF.